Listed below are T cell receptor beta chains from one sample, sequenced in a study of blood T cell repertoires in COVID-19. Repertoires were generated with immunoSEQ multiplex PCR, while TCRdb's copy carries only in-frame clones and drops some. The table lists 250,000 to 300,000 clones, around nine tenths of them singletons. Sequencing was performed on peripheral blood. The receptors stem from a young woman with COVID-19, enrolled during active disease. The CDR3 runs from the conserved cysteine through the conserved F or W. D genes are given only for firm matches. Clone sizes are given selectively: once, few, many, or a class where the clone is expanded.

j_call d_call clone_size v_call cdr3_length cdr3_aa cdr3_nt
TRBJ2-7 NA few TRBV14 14 CASSQAGSHYEQYF TGTGCCAGCAGCCAAGCGGGTTCTCACTACGAGCAGTACTTC
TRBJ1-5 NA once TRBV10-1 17 CASTSRSTEYSNQPQHF TGCGCCAGCACCTCGAGGTCGACAGAGTATAGCAATCAGCCCCAGCATTTT
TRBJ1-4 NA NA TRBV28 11 CASSFEEKLFF TGTGCCAGCAGTTTTGAGGAAAAACTGTTTTTT
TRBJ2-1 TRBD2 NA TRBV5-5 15 CASRLLAEIYNEQFF TGTGCCAGCAGGCTCCTAGCGGAGATTTACAATGAGCAGTTCTTC
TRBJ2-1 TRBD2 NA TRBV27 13 CASRDLLANEQFF TGTGCCAGCAGGGATTTACTAGCGAATGAGCAGTTCTTC
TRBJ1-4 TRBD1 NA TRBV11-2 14 CASSFDRGLGKLFF TGTGCCAGCAGCTTTGACAGGGGGCTTGGAAAACTGTTTTTT
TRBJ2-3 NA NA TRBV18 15 CASSPPGQNTDTQYF TGTGCCAGCTCACCACCGGGCCAGAACACAGATACGCAGTATTTT
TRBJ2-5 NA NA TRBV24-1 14 CATSDLRSSLAQYF TGTGCCACCAGTGATTTGCGGTCCTCCTTAGCCCAGTACTTC
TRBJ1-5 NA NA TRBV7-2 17 CASSLAGGIYSNQPQHF TGTGCCAGCAGCTTAGCGGGGGGGATCTATAGCAATCAGCCCCAGCATTTT
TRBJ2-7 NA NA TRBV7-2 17 CASRPGRIASDSYEQYF TGTGCCAGCAGACCCGGGAGAATAGCTTCTGACTCCTACGAGCAGTACTTC
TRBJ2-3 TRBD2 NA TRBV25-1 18 CASSGPLGERENADTQYF TGTGCCAGCAGTGGACCCCTAGGGGAGCGGGAAAACGCAGATACGCAGTATTTT
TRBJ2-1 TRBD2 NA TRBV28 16 CASSLVRLAGIGEQFF TGTGCCAGCAGTTTAGTTCGACTAGCGGGAATAGGGGAGCAGTTCTTC
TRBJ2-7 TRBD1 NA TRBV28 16 CASSSSGTGRTYEQYF TGTGCCAGCAGTTCTTCCGGGACAGGGAGGACCTACGAGCAGTACTTC
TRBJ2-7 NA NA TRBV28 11 CASSLEYEQYF TGTGCCAGCAGTTTAGAGTACGAGCAGTACTTC
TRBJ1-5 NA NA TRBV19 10 CAIPDQPQHF TGTGCCATCCCGGATCAGCCCCAGCATTTT
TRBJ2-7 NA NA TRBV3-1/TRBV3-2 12 CASSRQSYEQYF TGTGCCAGCAGCCGACAGTCCTACGAGCAGTACTTC
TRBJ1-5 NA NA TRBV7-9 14 CASSLGGFNQPQHF TGTGCCAGCAGCTTAGGCGGATTCAATCAGCCCCAGCATTTT
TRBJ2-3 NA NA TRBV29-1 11 CSDSPADTQYF TGCAGCGATAGCCCCGCAGATACGCAGTATTTT
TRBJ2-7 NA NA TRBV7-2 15 CASSASAAATYEQYF TGTGCCAGCAGCGCCTCTGCGGCAGCGACCTACGAGCAGTACTTC
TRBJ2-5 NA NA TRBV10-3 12 CAISNLGETQYF TGTGCCATCAGCAACCTCGGGGAGACCCAGTACTTC
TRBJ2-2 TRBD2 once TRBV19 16 CASSILAGGFTGELFF TGTGCCAGTAGTATCCTAGCGGGAGGATTCACCGGGGAGCTGTTTTTT
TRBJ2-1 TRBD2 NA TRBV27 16 CASSLHGRASYNEQFF TGTGCCAGCAGTTTGCACGGGAGGGCCTCCTACAATGAGCAGTTCTTC
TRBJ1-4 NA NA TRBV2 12 CASRTQVEKLFF TGTGCCAGCAGAACGCAGGTTGAAAAACTGTTTTTT
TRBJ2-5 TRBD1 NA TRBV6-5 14 CASTPGQGMQTQYF TGTGCCAGCACCCCGGGACAGGGAATGCAGACCCAGTACTTC
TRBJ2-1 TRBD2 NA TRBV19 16 CASSIGGGRSNDEQFF TGTGCCAGTAGTATAGGGGGCGGGAGGAGTAACGATGAGCAGTTCTTC
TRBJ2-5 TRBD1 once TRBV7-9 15 CASSQTQGLGETQYF TGTGCCAGCAGCCAAACACAGGGGTTAGGAGAGACCCAGTACTTC
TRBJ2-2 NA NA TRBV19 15 CASSIGRANTGELFF TGTGCCAGTAGTATAGGGAGAGCGAACACCGGGGAGCTGTTTTTT
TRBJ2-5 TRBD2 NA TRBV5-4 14 CASSLGPGGETQYF TGTGCCAGCAGCTTGGGACCGGGAGGGGAGACCCAGTACTTC
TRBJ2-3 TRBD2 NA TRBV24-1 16 CATSEVSGGNGDTQYF TGTGCCACCAGTGAGGTCAGCGGGGGGAACGGAGATACGCAGTATTTT
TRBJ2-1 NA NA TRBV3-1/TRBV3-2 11 CASSRAGEQFF TGTGCCAGCAGCCGAGCTGGTGAGCAGTTCTTC
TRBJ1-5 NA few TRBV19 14 CASSMMQNHQPQHF TGTGCCAGTAGTATGATGCAGAATCATCAGCCCCAGCATTTT
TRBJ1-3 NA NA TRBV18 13 CASSESPGNTIYF TGTGCCAGCTCCGAGAGTCCTGGAAACACCATATATTTT
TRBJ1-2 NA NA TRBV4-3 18 CASSQEGSGHFTNYGYTF TGCGCCAGCAGCCAAGAAGGGTCGGGACACTTCACTAACTATGGCTACACCTTC
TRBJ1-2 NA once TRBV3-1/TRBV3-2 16 CASSPFSGPGYYGYTF TGTGCCAGCAGCCCTTTTTCTGGACCGGGATACTATGGCTACACCTTC
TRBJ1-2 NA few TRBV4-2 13 CASSQGGLEGYTF TGTGCCAGCAGCCAAGGAGGGCTGGAGGGCTACACCTTC
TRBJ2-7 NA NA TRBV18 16 CASSPPSPKHTYEQYF TGTGCCAGCTCACCACCGTCCCCGAAACACACCTACGAGCAGTACTTC
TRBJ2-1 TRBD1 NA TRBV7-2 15 CASSYRDRAYNEQFF TGTGCCAGCAGCTACCGGGACAGGGCCTACAATGAGCAGTTCTTC
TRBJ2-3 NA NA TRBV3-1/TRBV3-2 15 CASSQDGTSTDMQYF TGTGCCAGCAGCCAAGACGGGACAAGCACAGATATGCAGTATTTT
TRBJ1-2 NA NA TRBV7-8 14 CASSIIAGSSFGTF TGTGCCAGCAGCATAATCGCCGGGTCCTCTTTCGGCACCTTC
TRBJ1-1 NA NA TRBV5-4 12 CASSEQGLGAFF TGTGCCAGCAGCGAACAGGGTCTGGGAGCTTTCTTT
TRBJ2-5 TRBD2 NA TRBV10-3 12 CAIAGDASTQYF TGTGCCATCGCGGGGGACGCGAGTACCCAGTACTTC
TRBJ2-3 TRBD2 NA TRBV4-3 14 CASSRSSGADTQYF TGCGCCAGCAGCCGATCTAGCGGCGCAGATACGCAGTATTTT
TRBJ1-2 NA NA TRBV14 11 CASSQGGRTTF TGTGCCAGCAGCCAAGGAGGGCGAACCACCTTC
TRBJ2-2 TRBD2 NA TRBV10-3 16 CAIRTAGGPVTGELFF TGTGCCATCAGAACAGCGGGAGGGCCGGTCACCGGGGAGCTGTTTTTT
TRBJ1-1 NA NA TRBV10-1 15 CASSIGATGNTEAFF TGCGCCAGCAGTATAGGGGCGACAGGTAACACTGAAGCTTTCTTT
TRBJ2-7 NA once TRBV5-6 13 CASSYGTPYEQYF TGTGCCAGCAGCTACGGGACTCCCTACGAGCAGTACTTC
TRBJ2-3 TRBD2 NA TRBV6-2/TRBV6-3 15 CASSLGGRETDTQYF TGTGCCAGCAGCTTGGGCGGGAGAGAAACAGATACGCAGTATTTT
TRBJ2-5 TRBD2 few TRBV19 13 CASRLAGAETQYF TGTGCCAGTCGACTAGCGGGAGCGGAGACCCAGTACTTC
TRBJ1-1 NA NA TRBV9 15 CASSVVNNLNTEAFF TGTGCCAGCAGCGTAGTCAACAATCTGAACACTGAAGCTTTCTTT
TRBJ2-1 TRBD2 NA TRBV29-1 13 CSVLLAEDNEQFF TGCAGCGTCCTACTAGCGGAGGACAATGAGCAGTTCTTC
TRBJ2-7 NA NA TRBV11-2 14 CASSFSVGSYEQYF TGTGCCAGCAGCTTTTCGGTCGGCTCCTACGAGCAGTACTTC
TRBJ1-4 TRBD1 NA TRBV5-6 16 CASSFMFGTGDEKLFF TGTGCCAGCAGCTTTATGTTTGGGACAGGGGACGAAAAACTGTTTTTT